Listed below are T cell receptor beta chains from one sample, sequenced in a study of blood T cell repertoires in COVID-19. The assay was immunoSEQ multiplex PCR, and TCRdb's table has in-frame clones only and misses some. The sample includes 150,000 to 200,000 clones, around 81% of them seen just once. Sequencing used peripheral blood. The source of these receptors is a human donor with acute or convalescent COVID-19. The donor label of this sample is uncertain. Each CDR3 is given without its conserved first and last residue.

cdr3_aa: ASSEAWGGLFTDTQY; j_call: TRBJ2-3; v_call: TRBV6-1
cdr3_aa: ARDRAPRTDTQY; j_call: TRBJ2-3; v_call: TRBV28
cdr3_aa: ASSYPGTGRDTQY; j_call: TRBJ2-3; v_call: TRBV6-5
cdr3_aa: ASTDRGSYEQY; j_call: TRBJ2-7; v_call: TRBV28
cdr3_aa: ASSPLVTEAF; j_call: TRBJ1-1; v_call: TRBV28
cdr3_aa: ASMGLLSGNQPQH; j_call: TRBJ1-5; v_call: TRBV6-5
cdr3_aa: SVRQMNTEAF; j_call: TRBJ1-1; v_call: TRBV29-1
cdr3_aa: ASRQTGSHYEQY; j_call: TRBJ2-7; v_call: TRBV7-2
cdr3_aa: ASNPVGASGTSYEQY; j_call: TRBJ2-7; v_call: TRBV11-3
cdr3_aa: ASSPRFGGDYEQY; j_call: TRBJ2-7; v_call: TRBV19
cdr3_aa: ASSILPPSNQPQH; j_call: TRBJ1-5; v_call: TRBV19
cdr3_aa: ASSLDRRQGFYGYT; j_call: TRBJ1-2; v_call: TRBV11-2
cdr3_aa: ASSLNGVSTDTQY; j_call: TRBJ2-3; v_call: TRBV5-1
cdr3_aa: ASSLWGGTGQGIIAKNIQY; j_call: TRBJ2-4; v_call: TRBV28